What follows is one T cell receptor beta chain and its context. Its antigen is undetermined. The PCR had 60 Vbeta and 13 Jbeta primers. Here immunoSEQ multiplex PCR was the method, and the copy in TCRdb shows in-frame clones only, minus some. The sample contains 200,000 to 250,000 clones, more than 65% of which appear only once. This specimen comes from a study of cytomegalovirus exposure and HLA in healthy donors. Study outcomes and limitations: Three chains tied to CMV proved CMV antigen-specific in vitro. Most TCR sequences were rare, but some public TCRs occurred in many donors. An analysis was carried out at a later point. It showed that HLA-associated TCR beta chains were more clonally expanded than equally common non-associated chains. According to a later analysis, most TCR beta chains associated with CMV appeared HLA-restricted.

The germline V gene has CDR1 SGHAT and CDR2 FQNNGV. V shed 6 bases, J shed 0 bases, and the junction held 4 bases outside the gene matches. The CDR3 is 14 residues long. The clonotype originates from a man in his fifties in good health and CMV-seronegative. Sequencing was done on a sample of PBMCs. The J gene is TRBJ1-1, the V gene TRBV11-2; 7 bases align to TRBD1. The CDR3: CASRPTGMNTEAFF. The CDR3 bases are TGTGCCAGCAGACCGACAGGGATGAACACTGAAGCTTTCTTT.